The 17 T cell receptor beta chains below were found in one sample sequenced in a study of regulatory dendritic cells for organ transplantation. TCRdb's table, derived via immunoSEQ multiplex PCR, lists solely in-frame clones and lacks some. The data hold 25,000 to 30,000 clones, with 82% observed a single time. Sequenced sample: naive CD4+ T cells from blood. The subset denotes: CD45RA+ naive T cells. These receptors originate from a human donor in good health.

V and J are TRBV27 and TRBJ1-6; TRBD1 is a possible D gene (6 bases). The CDR3 consists of 15 residues. Per the germline V gene, CDR1 is MNHEY and CDR2 is SMNVEV (reference sequence). V was trimmed by 4 bases and J by 10 bases, leaving 17 bases between them. For the CDR3, the DNA is TGTGCCAGCAGTTCATTGACAGGTCTGAGCTCACCCCTCCACTTT. It encodes CASSSLTGLSSPLHF.

This sequence joins TRBV19 and TRBJ1-1; D remains ambiguous. The V and J ends lost 5 bases and 10 bases respectively, with 23 bases between them. Germline CDR1 and CDR2: LNHDA and SQIVND (reference sequence). The length of the CDR3 is 15 residues. This CDR3 reads CASSLFEVATAPAFF. The CDR3 region has the DNA TGTGCCAGTAGTCTTTTCGAGGTGGCCACGGCGCCAGCTTTCTTT.

The chain carries TRBV4-2 and TRBJ2-7; possibly TRBD1 for D (6 bases). V gave up 1 base and J gave up 7 bases, with 14 bases separating them. The CDR3 is 14 residues long. Germline V gene sequence: CDR1 LGHNA, CDR2 YNFKEQ. CDR3 DNA: TGTGCCAGCAGCCAAGTGGACAGTGTTAGTGAGCAGTACTTC. Its translation: CASSQVDSVSEQYF.

Note on this clone: One junction end disagrees with the germline gene, perhaps due to a read error. The chain has TRBV7-7 and TRBJ2-7; tentative D call: TRBD1 (6 bases). This CDR3 spans 15 amino acids. The germline V gene encodes CDR1 SSHAT and CDR2 FNYEAQ (reference sequence). CDR3 sequence: CASSRGNFGAYEQYF. CDR3 DNA: TGTGCTAGCAGTAGGGGGAATTTCGGAGCCTACGAGCAGTACTTC.

The chain is built from TRBV5-4 and TRBJ2-7; the match to TRBD1 covers 8 bases. V lost 4 bases, J lost 6 bases, and 15 bases stayed unmatched. Germline lookup yields CDR1 SGHNT and CDR2 YYREEE (reference sequence). The CDR3 covers 16 residues. CDR3 coding DNA: TGTGCCAGCAGCCCTAGTCAGCGACAGGGGAGGAGCGAGCAGTACTTC. It codes for CASSPSQRQGRSEQYF.

V is TRBV4-1 and J is TRBJ2-7, with D perhaps matching TRBD2 (5 bases). In germline, CDR1 is MGHRA, CDR2 YSYEKL. The V gene lost 1 base and the J gene lost 4 bases, with 17 bases spanning the gap. This CDR3 is 16 amino acids long. CDR3 loop: CASSQVSRVPGYEQYF. Written as DNA, the CDR3 is TGCGCCAGCAGCCAAGTCTCCCGGGTCCCGGGGTACGAGCAGTACTTC.

This chain links TRBV2 with TRBJ1-2; 10 bases map to TRBD1. This CDR3 is 14 amino acids long. Trimming at V came to 6 bases and at J to 8 bases, leaving 9 bases not matched to a gene. Germline CDR1 and CDR2: SNHLY and FYNNEI. The CDR3 nucleotides read TGTGCCAGCAGGGAGGACAGGGGGAGTGTGGGCTACACCTTC. This sequence encodes CASREDRGSVGYTF.

The chain employs TRBV15 and TRBJ1-5; weak D call: TRBD1 (5 bases). The CDR3 runs to 13 residues. Per germline, CDR1 LNHNV and CDR2 YYDKDF (reference sequence). V was trimmed by 6 bases and J by 5 bases, leaving 11 bases between them. The chain's CDR3 is CATSPTGDQPQHF. The CDR3 DNA sequence: TGTGCCACCAGTCCAACAGGTGATCAGCCCCAGCATTTT.

The V and J genes are TRBV5-1 and TRBJ2-1; 14 positions agree with TRBD2. Germline CDR1 SGHRS, CDR2 YFSETQ. V lost 3 bases and J lost 6; bases outside the gene matches: 8. This CDR3 is built from 17 residues. CDR3 sequence: CASSWGATSGGANEQFF. The CDR3 DNA reads as TGCGCCAGCAGCTGGGGGGCGACTAGCGGGGGGGCCAATGAGCAGTTCTTC.

The rearrangement uses TRBV2 and TRBJ2-7; D uncertain. The CDR3 covers 11 residues. V lost 4 bases and J 6 bases, leaving 7 bases between the germline ends. Per the germline V gene, CDR1 is SNHLY and CDR2 is FYNNEI. CDR3: CASSALSEQYF. DNA of the CDR3: TGTGCCAGCAGTGCGTTATCCGAGCAGTACTTC.

About this clone: Other DNA sequences of this sample code for an identical CDR3. The chain carries TRBV7-9 and TRBJ1-1; tentatively, D is TRBD1 (5 bases). The germline V and J ends were trimmed by 3 bases and 1 base, with 6 bases remaining between them. CDR1 and CDR2 (germline): SEHNR, FQNEAQ (reference sequence). The CDR3 runs to 13 residues. This chain's CDR3 is CASSLQGNTEAFF. DNA of the CDR3: TGTGCCAGCAGCTTGCAGGGGAACACTGAAGCTTTCTTT. Full variable domain (rest looked up from reference TRBV7-9 and TRBJ1-1): DTGVSQNPRHKITKRGQNVTFRCDPISEHNRLYWYRQTLGQGPEFLTYFQNEAQLEKSRLLSDRFSAERPKGSFSTLEIQRTEQGDSAMYLCASSLQGNTEAFFGQGTRLTVV.

The chain is built from TRBV5-5 and TRBJ2-7; 8 bases map to TRBD1. With V trimmed by 4 bases and J by 1 base, 7 bases remained unmatched. The CDR3 has 15 amino acids. CDR1 and CDR2 from the germline V gene are SGHKS and YYEKEE (reference sequence). CDR3: CASSRGQGTSYEQYF. The CDR3 coding sequence is TGTGCCAGCAGCCGCGGACAGGGAACATCCTACGAGCAGTACTTC.

In DNA form, the CDR3 reads TGTGCCAGTAGTATAGATAGGGGCGGCTATCAGCCCCAGCATTTT. It encodes CASSIDRGGYQPQHF. J is TRBJ1-5 and V is TRBV19; weak D call: TRBD1 (5 bases). CDR1 and CDR2 (germline): LNHDA, SQIVND (reference sequence). This CDR3 contains 15 residues. V lost 0 bases to trimming and J lost 5 bases, with 11 bases between them.

This chain links TRBV9 with TRBJ2-5, with 10 nucleotides matching TRBD2. There are 14 residues in the CDR3. J lost 5 bases, V lost 4 bases, and 5 bases had no gene match. The germline gives CDR1 SGDLS, CDR2 YYNGEE. The DNA of the CDR3 is TGTGCCAGCAGCATCGGACTAGCGGCGGAGACCCAGTACTTC. Translation gives CASSIGLAAETQYF.

DNA for the CDR3: TGTGCCAGGACAGGGGGGTTCTATGGCTACACCTTC. It is translated as CARTGGFYGYTF. The J gene is TRBJ1-2, the V gene TRBV27, with TRBD1 identical over 9 bases. Germline CDR1 is MNHEY and CDR2 is SMNVEV (reference sequence). This CDR3 has 12 amino acids. J gave up 4 bases and V 9 bases, and 3 bases lay outside the gene matches.

This clone has only one observation. As DNA, the CDR3 is TGCGCCAGCCGCGAAGACAGGGCCGTGCGAGAAGCTTTCTTT. The encoded protein is CASREDRAVREAFF. The rearrangement links TRBV4-1 to TRBJ1-1; the match to TRBD1 covers 7 bases. The CDR3 spans 14 residues. Germline values: CDR1 MGHRA, CDR2 YSYEKL. V trimming: 8 bases; J trimming: 8 bases; junction bases outside the gene matches: 14.

The chain combines TRBV5-6 with TRBJ2-1, with 8 bases fitting TRBD2. The CDR3 runs 14 residues. V dropped 0 bases and J dropped 7; count of bases not matched to a gene: 3. From germline, CDR1 is SGHDT and CDR2 YYEEEE. The chain's CDR3 is CASSLGRGENEQFF. The CDR3 nucleotides are TGTGCCAGCAGCTTGGGGCGGGGGGAAAATGAGCAGTTCTTC.